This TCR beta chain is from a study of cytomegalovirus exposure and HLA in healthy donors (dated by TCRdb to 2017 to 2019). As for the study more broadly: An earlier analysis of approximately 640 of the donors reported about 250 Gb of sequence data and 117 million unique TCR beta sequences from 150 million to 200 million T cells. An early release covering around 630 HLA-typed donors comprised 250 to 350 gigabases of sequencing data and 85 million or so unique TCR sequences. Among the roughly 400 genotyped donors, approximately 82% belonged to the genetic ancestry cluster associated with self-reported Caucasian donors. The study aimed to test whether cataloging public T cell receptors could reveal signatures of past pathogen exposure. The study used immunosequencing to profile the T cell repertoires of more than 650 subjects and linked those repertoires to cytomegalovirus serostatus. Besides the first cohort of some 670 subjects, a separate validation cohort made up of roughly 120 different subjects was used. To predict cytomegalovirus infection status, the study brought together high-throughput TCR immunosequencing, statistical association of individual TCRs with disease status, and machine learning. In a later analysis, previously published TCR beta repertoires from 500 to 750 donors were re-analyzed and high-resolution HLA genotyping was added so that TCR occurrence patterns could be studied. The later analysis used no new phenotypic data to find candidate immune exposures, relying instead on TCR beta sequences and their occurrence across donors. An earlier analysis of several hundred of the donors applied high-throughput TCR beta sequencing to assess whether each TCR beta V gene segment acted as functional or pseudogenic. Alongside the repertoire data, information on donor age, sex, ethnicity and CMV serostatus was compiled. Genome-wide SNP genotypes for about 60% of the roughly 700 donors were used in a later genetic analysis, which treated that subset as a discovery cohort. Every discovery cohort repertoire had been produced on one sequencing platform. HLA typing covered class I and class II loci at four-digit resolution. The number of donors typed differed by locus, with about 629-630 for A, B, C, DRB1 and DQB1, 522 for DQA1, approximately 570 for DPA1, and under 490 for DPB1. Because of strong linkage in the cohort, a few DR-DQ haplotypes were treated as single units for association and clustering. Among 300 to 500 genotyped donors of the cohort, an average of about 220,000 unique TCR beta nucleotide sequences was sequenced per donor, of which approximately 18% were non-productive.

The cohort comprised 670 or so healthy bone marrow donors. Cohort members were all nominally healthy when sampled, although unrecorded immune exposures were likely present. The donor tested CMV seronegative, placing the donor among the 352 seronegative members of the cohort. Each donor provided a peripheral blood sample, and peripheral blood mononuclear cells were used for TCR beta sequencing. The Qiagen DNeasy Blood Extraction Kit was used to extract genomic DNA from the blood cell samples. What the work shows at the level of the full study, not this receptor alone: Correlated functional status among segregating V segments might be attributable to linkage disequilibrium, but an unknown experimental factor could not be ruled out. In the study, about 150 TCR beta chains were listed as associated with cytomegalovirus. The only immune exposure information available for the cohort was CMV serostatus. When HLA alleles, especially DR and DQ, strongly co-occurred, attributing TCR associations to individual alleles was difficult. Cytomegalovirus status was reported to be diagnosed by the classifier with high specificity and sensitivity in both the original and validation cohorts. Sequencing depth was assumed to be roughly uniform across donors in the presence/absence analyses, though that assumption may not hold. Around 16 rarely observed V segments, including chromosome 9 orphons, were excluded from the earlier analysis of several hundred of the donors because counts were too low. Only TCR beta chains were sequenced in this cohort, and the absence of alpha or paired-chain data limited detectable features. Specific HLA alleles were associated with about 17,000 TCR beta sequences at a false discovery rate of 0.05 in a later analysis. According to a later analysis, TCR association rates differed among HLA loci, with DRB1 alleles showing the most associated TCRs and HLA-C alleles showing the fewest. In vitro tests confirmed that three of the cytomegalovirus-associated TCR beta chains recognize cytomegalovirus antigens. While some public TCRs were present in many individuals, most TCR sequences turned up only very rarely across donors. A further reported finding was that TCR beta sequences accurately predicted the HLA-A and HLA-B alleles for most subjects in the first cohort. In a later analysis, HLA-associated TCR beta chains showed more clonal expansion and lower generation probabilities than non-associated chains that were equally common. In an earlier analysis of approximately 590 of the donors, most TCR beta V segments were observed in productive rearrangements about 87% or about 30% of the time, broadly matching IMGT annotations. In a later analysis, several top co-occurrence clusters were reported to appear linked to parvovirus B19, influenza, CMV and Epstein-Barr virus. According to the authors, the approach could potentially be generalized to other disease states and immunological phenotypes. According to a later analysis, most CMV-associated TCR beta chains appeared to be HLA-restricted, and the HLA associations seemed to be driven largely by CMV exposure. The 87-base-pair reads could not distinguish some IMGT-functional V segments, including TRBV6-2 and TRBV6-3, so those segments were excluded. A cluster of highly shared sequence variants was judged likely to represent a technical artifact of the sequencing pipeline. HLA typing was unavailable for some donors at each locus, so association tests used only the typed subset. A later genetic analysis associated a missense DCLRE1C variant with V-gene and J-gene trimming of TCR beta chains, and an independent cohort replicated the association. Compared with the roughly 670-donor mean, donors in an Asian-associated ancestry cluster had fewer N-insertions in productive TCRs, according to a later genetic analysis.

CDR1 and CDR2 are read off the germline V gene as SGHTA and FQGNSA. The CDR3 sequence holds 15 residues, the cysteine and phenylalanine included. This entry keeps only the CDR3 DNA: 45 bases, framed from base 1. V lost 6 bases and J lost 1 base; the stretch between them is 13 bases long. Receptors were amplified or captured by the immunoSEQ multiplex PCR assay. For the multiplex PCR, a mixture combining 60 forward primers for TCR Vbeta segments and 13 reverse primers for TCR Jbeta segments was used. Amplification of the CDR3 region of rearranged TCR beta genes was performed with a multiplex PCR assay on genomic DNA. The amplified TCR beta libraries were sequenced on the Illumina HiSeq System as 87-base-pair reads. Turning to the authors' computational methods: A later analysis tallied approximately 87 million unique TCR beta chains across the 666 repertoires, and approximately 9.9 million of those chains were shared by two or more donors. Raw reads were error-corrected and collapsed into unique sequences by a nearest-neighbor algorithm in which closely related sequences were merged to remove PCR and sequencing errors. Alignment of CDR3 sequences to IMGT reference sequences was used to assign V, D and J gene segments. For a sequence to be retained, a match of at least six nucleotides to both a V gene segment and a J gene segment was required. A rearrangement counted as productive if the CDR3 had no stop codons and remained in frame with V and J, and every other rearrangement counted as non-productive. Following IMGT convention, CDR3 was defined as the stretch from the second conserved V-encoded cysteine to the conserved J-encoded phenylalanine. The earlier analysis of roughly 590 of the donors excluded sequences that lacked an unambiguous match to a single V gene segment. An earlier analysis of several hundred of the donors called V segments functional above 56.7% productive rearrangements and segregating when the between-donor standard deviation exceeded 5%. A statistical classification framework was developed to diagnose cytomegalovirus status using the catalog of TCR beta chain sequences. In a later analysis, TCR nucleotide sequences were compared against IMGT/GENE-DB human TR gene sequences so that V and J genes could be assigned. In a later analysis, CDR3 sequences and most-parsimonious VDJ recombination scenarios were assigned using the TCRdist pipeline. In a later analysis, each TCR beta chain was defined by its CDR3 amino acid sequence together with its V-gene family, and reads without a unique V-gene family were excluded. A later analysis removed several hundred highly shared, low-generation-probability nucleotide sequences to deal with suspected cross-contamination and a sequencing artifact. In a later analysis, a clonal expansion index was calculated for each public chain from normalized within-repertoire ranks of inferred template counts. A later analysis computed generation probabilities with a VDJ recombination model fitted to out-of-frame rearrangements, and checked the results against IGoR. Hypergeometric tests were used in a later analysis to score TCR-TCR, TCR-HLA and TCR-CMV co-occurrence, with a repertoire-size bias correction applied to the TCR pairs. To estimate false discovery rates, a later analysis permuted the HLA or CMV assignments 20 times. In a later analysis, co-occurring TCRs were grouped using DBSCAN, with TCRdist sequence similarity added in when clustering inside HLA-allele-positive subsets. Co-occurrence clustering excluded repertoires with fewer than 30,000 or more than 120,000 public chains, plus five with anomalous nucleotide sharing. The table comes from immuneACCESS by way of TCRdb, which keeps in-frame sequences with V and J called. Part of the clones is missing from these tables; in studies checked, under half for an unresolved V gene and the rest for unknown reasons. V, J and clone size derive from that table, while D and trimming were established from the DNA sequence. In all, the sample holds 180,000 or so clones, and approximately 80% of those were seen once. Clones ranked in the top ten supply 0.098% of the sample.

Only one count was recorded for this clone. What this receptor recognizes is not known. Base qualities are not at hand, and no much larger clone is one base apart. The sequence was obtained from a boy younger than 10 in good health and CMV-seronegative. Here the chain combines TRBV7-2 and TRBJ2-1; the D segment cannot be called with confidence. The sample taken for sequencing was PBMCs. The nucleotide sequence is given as TGTGCCAGCAGTCGTTCGTCAGATTCCTACAATGAGCAGTTCTTC. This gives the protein CASSRSSDSYNEQFF.